The 21 T cell receptor beta chains presented below share a single source sample, sequenced in a study of low-dose radiotherapy and immunotherapy resistance in tumors. Alpha and beta chains were covered, as first-strand cDNA relied on TRAV- and TRBV-specific primers. TCRs were put through approximately 20 PCR cycles of amplification with Phusion. A constant-region primer and the V-primer adapter served as the primer pair. TCRdb fed the reads into MiXCR, producing one record per CDR3 protein. This sample has about 13,000 distinct CDR3 sequences, with approximately 57% found just once. The source is a human donor with advanced metastatic prostate, ovarian, gallbladder or colorectal cancer (not recorded which). This table probably holds off-target reads from a library built for another chain.

The chain uses TRBV11-2 and TRBJ2-3, with 8 bases identical to TRBD1. This CDR3 comprises 16 residues. CDR1 is SGHAT, CDR2 FQNNGV, per germline. The J segment lost 0 bases and the V segment lost 6 bases, leaving 8 bases of the junction unmatched. CDR3 loop: CASSQTGAPSTDTQYF. The DNA for the CDR3 is TGTGCCAGCAGTCAGACAGGGGCCCCGAGCACAGATACGCAGTATTTT.

The gene calls are TRBV5-1 and TRBJ2-2; D is undetermined. The CDR3 covers 13 residues. CDR1 and CDR2 from the germline V gene are SGHRS and YFSETQ. Deletions cut 2 bases from V and 3 bases from J, with 5 bases between. CDR3 sequence reads: CASSFPDTGELFF. The CDR3 nucleotides read TGCGCCAGCAGCTTCCCGGACACCGGGGAGCTGTTTTTT.

The genes are TRBV18 and TRBJ2-1; 10 positions match TRBD2. Germline CDR1 reads KGHSH; CDR2 reads LQKENI. There are 15 residues in the CDR3. Trimming took 3 bases from V and 9 from J; bases not matched to a gene: 8. The CDR3 DNA follows: TGTGCCAGCTCACCCGAGCTAGCGGGAGTAACTGAGCAGTTCTTC. Protein sequence: CASSPELAGVTEQFF.

This clonotype has a handful of counts. The chain joins TRBV2 to TRBJ2-5; a weak D match, TRBD1 (6 bases). The V and J ends lost 5 bases and 2 bases respectively, with 18 bases between them. The germline V gene has CDR1 SNHLY and CDR2 FYNNEI. The CDR3 has 16 amino acids. The DNA for the CDR3 is TGTGCCAGCAGTAACCAATTTACCGGGACACAAGAGACCCAGTACTTC. Protein product: CASSNQFTGTQETQYF.

J is TRBJ2-2 and V is TRBV6-6, with D possibly being TRBD1 or TRBD2 (5 bases each). This CDR3 is 15 amino acids long. V was pared by 5 bases and J by 2 bases, with 12 bases between. Germline CDR1 MNHNY, CDR2 SVGAGI (reference sequence). DNA of the CDR3: TGTGCCAGCAGTCCCCCTGGGGGAAACACCGGGGAGCTGTTTTTT. Translation gives CASSPPGGNTGELFF.

The chain has TRBV7-9 and TRBJ2-1; D uncertain. The germline V gene encodes CDR1 SEHNR and CDR2 FQNEAQ (reference sequence). V lost 4 bases, J lost 14 bases, and 15 bases lay in between. The CDR3 has 12 amino acids. The DNA of the CDR3 is TGTGCCAGCAGCTCCAACCAAAGACGGGAGTTCTTC. It codes for CASSSNQRREFF.

This clonotype was counted between two and nine times. This chain links TRBV12-3 or TRBV12-4 with TRBJ2-1, with D possibly TRBD2 on 5 matching bases. Trimming removed 7 bases at V and 3 bases at J, with 10 bases between. This CDR3 spans 13 amino acids. The CDR3 nucleotides read TGTGCCAGCACGTCGGGGTTCTACAATGAGCAGTTCTTC. It translates to CASTSGFYNEQFF.

This clonotype was detected only once. The genes are TRBV19 and TRBJ1-5; 7 nucleotides line up with TRBD1. Germline V CDR1 and CDR2: LNHDA, SQIVND (reference sequence). J lost 4 bases, V lost 8 bases, and 5 bases had no gene match. CDR3 size: 13 residues. The CDR3 sequence: CASEGAGNQPQHF. In DNA, the CDR3 is TGTGCCAGTGAGGGGGCGGGTAATCAGCCCCAGCATTTT.

V and J are TRBV9 and TRBJ2-7; maybe TRBD2 (5 bases). This CDR3 has 14 amino acids. In germline, CDR1 is SGDLS, CDR2 YYNGEE. The V and J ends lost 0 bases and 3 bases respectively, with 10 bases between them. CDR3 coding DNA: TGTGCCAGCAGCGTAGCTGTCGGGGTCTACGAGCAGTACTTC. Its protein product is CASSVAVGVYEQYF.

The chain couples TRBV23-1 to TRBJ2-6; D gene unclear. TRBV23-1 is an ORF; its function is uncertain. The CDR3 sequence is 14 residues long. Between the trimmed V and J ends, which lost 3 bases and 0 bases, there was a span of 3 bases. DNA of the CDR3: TGCGCCAGCAGTCAGGACTCTGGGGCCAACGTCCTGACTTTC. Residues: CASSQDSGANVLTF.

This chain joins TRBV9 and TRBJ1-2; possible D gene TRBD1, 6 bases. The CDR3 extends over 13 amino acids. CDR1 SGDLS and CDR2 YYNGEE come from the germline V gene. V shed 3 bases and J shed 3 bases, with 9 bases lying between them. The chain's CDR3 is CASSANRDYGYTF. CDR3 nucleotide sequence: TGTGCCAGCAGCGCTAACAGGGACTATGGCTACACCTTC. The variable domain in full, with the rest retrieved from reference TRBV9 and TRBJ1-2, is DSGVTQTPKHLITATGQRVTLRCSPRSGDLSVYWYQQSLDQGLQFLIQYYNGEERAKGNILERFSAQQFPDLHSELNLSSLELGDSALYFCASSANRDYGYTFGSGTRLTVV.

The genes are TRBV28 and TRBJ2-7; tentatively, D is TRBD2 (7 bases). CDR1 and CDR2 (germline): MDHEN, SYDVKM. This CDR3 contains 15 residues. Trimming took off 3 bases at V and 3 bases at J, with 15 bases between the two ends. The CDR3 loop reads CASSFRGDYYYEQYF. CDR3 bases: TGTGCCAGCAGTTTTAGGGGGGACTATTACTACGAGCAGTACTTC.

On this clonotype: Its ends do not fully match the called genes, so a read error is possible. V usage is TRBV4-1 and J usage is TRBJ2-3, with 8 bases matching TRBD2. The length of the CDR3 is 17 residues. Germline-derived CDR1 and CDR2 are MGHRA and YSYEKL. CDR3 sequence reads: CASSQDWTGGPSDTQYF. The CDR3 DNA sequence: TGTGCCAGCAGCCAAGATTGGACGGGGGGGCCGTCAGATACGCAGTATTTT.

J is TRBJ1-5 and V is TRBV6-1; 7 positions match TRBD1. The trim removed 6 bases at V and 2 bases at J, leaving 7 bases unmatched. Germline CDR1 reads MNHNS; CDR2 reads SASEGT. The length of the CDR3 is 15 residues. The CDR3 loop reads CASRPTGEGNQPQHF. The CDR3 region has the DNA TGTGCCAGCAGACCCACAGGGGAAGGCAATCAGCCCCAGCATTTT.

The rearrangement joins TRBV28 to TRBJ2-3; the match to TRBD2 covers 9 bases. Germline V gene lookup returns CDR1 MDHEN and CDR2 SYDVKM. Trimming cost V 6 bases and J 3 bases; bases outside gene matches: 16. The CDR3 runs to 18 residues. Here the CDR3 reads CASRPSLGAGGETDTQYF. CDR3 in DNA: TGTGCCAGCAGGCCATCTCTTGGAGCGGGAGGTGAGACAGATACGCAGTATTTT.

This chain connects TRBV11-2 to TRBJ2-7; perhaps D is TRBD1 or TRBD2 (5 bases each). V lost 2 bases, J lost 0 bases, and 11 bases lay in between. The CDR3 runs to 15 residues. Per germline, CDR1 SGHAT and CDR2 FQNNGV. CDR3 sequence (DNA): TGTGCCAGCAGCTTAAGGGCAGGGAGCTCCTACGAGCAGTACTTC. Its translation: CASSLRAGSSYEQYF.

As for this clonotype: A much more abundant neighbour one base away suggests this may be a read error. The chain links TRBV11-2 to TRBJ2-1, with unresolved D. In germline, CDR1 is SGHAT, CDR2 FQNNGV. The CDR3 loop spans 16 amino acids. Trimming removed 6 bases from V and 0 bases from J, with 15 bases in between. The CDR3 here is CASRAEVTYSYNEQFF. The DNA for the CDR3 is TGTGCCAGCAGAGCCGAGGTCACCTACTCCTACAATGAGCAGTTCTTC.

The V call is TRBV15, the J call TRBJ2-6; unclear D gene. The V end lost 0 bases, the J end lost 0 bases, and 6 bases lay between the germline ends. This CDR3 is built from 16 residues. Germline loops: CDR1 LNHNV, CDR2 YYDKDF (reference sequence). The DNA of the CDR3 is TGTGCCACCAGCAGAGATCGCAACTCTGGGGCCAACGTCCTGACTTTC. It specifies CATSRDRNSGANVLTF.

The chain employs TRBV9 and TRBJ2-2, with 14 bases identical to TRBD2. There are 22 residues in the CDR3. From germline, CDR1 is SGDLS and CDR2 YYNGEE. V was pared by 0 bases and J by 2 bases, with 15 bases of the junction left unmatched. CDR3 bases: TGTGCCAGCAGCGTAGACCCGGGTGAGGGACTAGCGGGGGCCCGAAACACCGGGGAGCTGTTTTTT. It yields the protein CASSVDPGEGLAGARNTGELFF.

The chain joins TRBV7-2 to TRBJ1-6; 8 nucleotides align to TRBD1. Per the germline V gene, CDR1 is SGHTA and CDR2 is FQGNSA. The CDR3 is made up of 15 amino acids. The V segment lost 3 bases and the J segment 10 bases; nucleotides outside the gene matches: 8. DNA for the CDR3: TGTGCCAGCAGCTTGTTGGACAGGGTTGGCTCACCCCTCCACTTT. It yields the protein CASSLLDRVGSPLHF. Full variable domain (outside the CDR3, taken from reference TRBV7-2 and TRBJ1-6): GAGVSQSPSNKVTEKGKDVELRCDPISGHTALYWYRQSLGQGLEFLIYFQGNSAPDKSGLPSDRFSAERTGGSVSTLTIQRTQQEDSAVYLCASSLLDRVGSPLHFGNGTRLTVT.

This chain links TRBV3-1 with TRBJ2-2; possibly TRBD1 for D (5 bases). The CDR3 is made up of 15 amino acids. Trimming left V 6 bases short and J 1 base short, with 12 bases between. Germline CDR1 reads LGHDT; CDR2 reads YNNKEL (reference sequence). The CDR3 spells CASREGVLNTGELFF. The CDR3 region has the DNA TGTGCCAGCAGAGAAGGGGTTTTGAACACCGGGGAGCTGTTTTTT.